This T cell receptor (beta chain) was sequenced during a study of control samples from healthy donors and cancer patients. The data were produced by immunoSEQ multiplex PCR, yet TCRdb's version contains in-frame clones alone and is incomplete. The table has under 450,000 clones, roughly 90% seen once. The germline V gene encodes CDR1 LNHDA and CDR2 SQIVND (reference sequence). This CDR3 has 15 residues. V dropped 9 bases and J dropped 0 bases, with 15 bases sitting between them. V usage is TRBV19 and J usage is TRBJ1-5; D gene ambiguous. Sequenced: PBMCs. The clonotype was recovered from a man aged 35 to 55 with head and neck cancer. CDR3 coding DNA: TGTGCCAGCTTACCCGGAGTGTATAGCAATCAGCCCCAGCATTTT. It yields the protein CASLPGVYSNQPQHF.